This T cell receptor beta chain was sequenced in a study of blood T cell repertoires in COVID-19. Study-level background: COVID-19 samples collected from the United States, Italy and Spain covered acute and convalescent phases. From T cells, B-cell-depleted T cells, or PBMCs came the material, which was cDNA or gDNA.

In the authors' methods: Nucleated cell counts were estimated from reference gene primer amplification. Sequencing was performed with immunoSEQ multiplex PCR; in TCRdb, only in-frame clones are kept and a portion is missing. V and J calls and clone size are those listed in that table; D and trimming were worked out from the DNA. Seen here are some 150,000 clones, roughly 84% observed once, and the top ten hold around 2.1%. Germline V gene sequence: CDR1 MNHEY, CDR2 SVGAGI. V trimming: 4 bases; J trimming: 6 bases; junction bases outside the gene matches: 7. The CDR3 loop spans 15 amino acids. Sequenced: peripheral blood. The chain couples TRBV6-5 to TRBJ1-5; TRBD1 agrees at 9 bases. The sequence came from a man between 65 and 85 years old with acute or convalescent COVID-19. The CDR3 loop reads CASSLQGARGQPQHF. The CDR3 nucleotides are TGTGCCAGCAGTTTACAGGGGGCGCGGGGTCAGCCCCAGCATTTT.